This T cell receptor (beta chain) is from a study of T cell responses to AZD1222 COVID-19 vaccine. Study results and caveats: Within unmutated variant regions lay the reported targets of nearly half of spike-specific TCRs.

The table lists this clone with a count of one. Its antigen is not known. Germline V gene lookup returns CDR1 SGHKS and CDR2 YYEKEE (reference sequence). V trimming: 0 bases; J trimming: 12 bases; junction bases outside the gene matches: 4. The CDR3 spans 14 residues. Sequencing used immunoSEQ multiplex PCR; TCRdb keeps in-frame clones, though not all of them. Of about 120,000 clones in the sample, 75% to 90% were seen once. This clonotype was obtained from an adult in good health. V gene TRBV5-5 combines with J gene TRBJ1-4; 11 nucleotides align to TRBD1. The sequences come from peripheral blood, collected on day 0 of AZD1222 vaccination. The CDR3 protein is CASSLEGQGGELFF. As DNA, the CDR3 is TGTGCCAGCAGCTTGGAGGGACAGGGGGGGGAACTGTTTTTT. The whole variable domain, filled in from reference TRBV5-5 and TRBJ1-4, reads DAGVTQSPTHLIKTRGQQVTLRCSPISGHKSVSWYQQVLGQGPQFIFQYYEKEERGRGNFPDRFSARQFPNYSSELNVNALLLGDSALYLCASSLEGQGGELFFGSGTQLSVL.